This T cell receptor beta chain appears in the sequencing data of a study of identical twins' blood T cells. This clonotype was counted a few times. Its specificity is unknown. Findings and caveats of the study: Shared CDR3 clonotype counts tracked mainly the product of cloneset sizes. Twin similarity might stem from environmental factors, not only genetics. Twins reportedly had markedly more similar V usage than unrelated donors, even among out-of-frame TCRbeta clonotypes.

TCRdb re-analysed the 5' RACE reads in MiXCR, keeping a single row per CDR3 protein. This sample yields 350,000 to 400,000 distinct CDR3 sequences, of which under 30% are seen a single time; roughly 6.1% belongs to the top ten. CDR1 and CDR2 from the germline V gene are KGHSH and LQKENI. There are 14 residues in the CDR3. The V gene lost 5 bases and the J gene lost 1 base, with 9 bases spanning the gap. The TCR was taken from a woman aged 18-50 years in good health. Sequenced sample: PBMCs. The rearrangement uses TRBV18 and TRBJ1-5; D is ambiguous. The CDR3 DNA reads as TGTGCCAGCTCAGAGGGTTGGAGCAATCAGCCCCAGCATTTT. It yields the protein CASSEGWSNQPQHF.